Reported below is one T cell receptor (beta chain). Its cognate antigen is unknown. At the DNA level, this CDR3 is encoded by other sequences in the same sample as well. Only in-frame clones appear in the TCRdb table, and some are missing; sequencing was by immunoSEQ multiplex PCR. Here the sample spans 20,000 to 25,000 clones, roughly 73% being singletons. Viral peptide pools were used in the ViraFEST assay to expand antigen-specific CD4+ T cells, and sequencing came afterward. Upon completion of approximately ten days in culture, CD4+ T cells were isolated. The sample is drawn from a study of vaccination effects on CD4 cells after COVID-19. CDR1 is SGDLS and CDR2 is YYNGEE in the germline V gene. CDR3 length: 14 residues. Trimming shortened V by 0 bases and J by 4 bases, and 8 bases separated the two germline ends.

J is TRBJ1-5 and V is TRBV9; D not resolved. The sample here was CD4+ T cells from PBMCs cultured with HCoV-229E spike peptides, taken before COVID-19 vaccination. The TCR originated in a human donor who received a COVID-19 vaccine. The CDR3 DNA sequence: TGTGCCAGCAGCGTAGGTACGGTGAATCAGCCCCAGCATTTT. Its protein is CASSVGTVNQPQHF.